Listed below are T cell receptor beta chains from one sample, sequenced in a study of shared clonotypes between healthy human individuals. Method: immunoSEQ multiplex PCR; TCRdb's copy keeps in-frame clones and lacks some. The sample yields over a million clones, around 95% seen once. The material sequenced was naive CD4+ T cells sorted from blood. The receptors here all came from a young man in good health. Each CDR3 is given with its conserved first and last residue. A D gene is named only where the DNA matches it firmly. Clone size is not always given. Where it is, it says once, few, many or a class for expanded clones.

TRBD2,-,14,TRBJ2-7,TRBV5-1,TGCGCCAGCACCCGGACTAGCGGCTCCTACGAGCAGTACTTC,CASTRTSGSYEQYF
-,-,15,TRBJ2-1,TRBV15,TGTGCCACCAGCAGGGACAAGCCGTCCTACAATGAGCAGTTCTTC,CATSRDKPSYNEQFF
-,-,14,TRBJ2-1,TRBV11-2,TGTGCCAGCAGCAGGGCGGTTACCTACAATGAGCAGTTCTTC,CASSRAVTYNEQFF
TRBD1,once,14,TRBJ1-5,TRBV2,TGTGCCAGCAGTCCGACCCGGGACAGTCAGCCCCAGCATTTT,CASSPTRDSQPQHF
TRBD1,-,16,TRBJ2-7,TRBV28,TGTGCCAGCCGACAACCCGGACAGGCCTTCGGCTGGGAGCAGTACTTC,CASRQPGQAFGWEQYF
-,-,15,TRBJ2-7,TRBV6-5,TGTGCCAGCAGTTACTCGAGACATTTCTCCTACGAGCAGTACTTC,CASSYSRHFSYEQYF
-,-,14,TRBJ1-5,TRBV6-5,TGTGCCAGCAGTTACTATCAGGGCGATCAGCCCCAGCATTTT,CASSYYQGDQPQHF
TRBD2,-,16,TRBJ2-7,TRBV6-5,TGTGCCAGCAGTTACGGGCGGGGACTAGCGGTTTACGAGCAGTACTTC,CASSYGRGLAVYEQYF
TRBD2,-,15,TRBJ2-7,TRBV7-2,TGTGCCAGCAAGGAGGGGAGGGCCCTCTCCTACGAGCAGTACTTC,CASKEGRALSYEQYF
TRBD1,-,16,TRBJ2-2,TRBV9,TGTGCCAGCGGGCCAAGAGGACAGGGATACACCGGGGAGCTGTTTTTT,CASGPRGQGYTGELFF
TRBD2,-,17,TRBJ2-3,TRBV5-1,TGCGCCAGCAGCTTGGACGGCGGGAGGCCGAGCACAGATACGCAGTATTTT,CASSLDGGRPSTDTQYF
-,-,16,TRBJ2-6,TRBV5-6,TGTGCCAGCAGCTTTCCAGTGCCAACTGGGGCCAACGTCCTGACTTTC,CASSFPVPTGANVLTF
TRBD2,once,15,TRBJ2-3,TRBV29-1,TGCAGCGTTGAAGCCCGAGCGGGAGGTACAGATACGCAGTATTTT,CSVEARAGGTDTQYF
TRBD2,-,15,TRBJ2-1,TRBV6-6,TGTGCCAGCAGTTACTCAGGACTAGGGATTACTGAGCAGTTCTTC,CASSYSGLGITEQFF
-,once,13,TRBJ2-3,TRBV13,TGTGCCAGCAGCTTAGACTACGCAGATACGCAGTATTTT,CASSLDYADTQYF
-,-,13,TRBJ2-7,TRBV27,TGTGCCAGCAGTTTATATGGGGTCTCCGAGCAGTACTTC,CASSLYGVSEQYF
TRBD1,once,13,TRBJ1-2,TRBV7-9,TGTGCCAGCAGCCCTCAGGGGGCGCACGGCTACACCTTC,CASSPQGAHGYTF
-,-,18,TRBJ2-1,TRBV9,TGTGCCAGCAGCGTATTAGGGGGGGCTGTTAATGGCTACAATGAGCAGTTCTTC,CASSVLGGAVNGYNEQFF
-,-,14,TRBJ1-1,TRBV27,TGTGCCAGCAGTTCCTACAGGGAGAACACTGAAGCTTTCTTT,CASSSYRENTEAFF
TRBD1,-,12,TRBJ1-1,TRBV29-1,TGCAGCGTGAACAGGGGGACCGCTGAAGCTTTCTTT,CSVNRGTAEAFF
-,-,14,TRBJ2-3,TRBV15,TGTGCCATCTCTAGCCAGTTTGTAACAGATACGCAGTATTTT,CAISSQFVTDTQYF